This T cell receptor beta chain was captured in a study of blood T cell repertoires in COVID-19. There are 14 residues in the CDR3. Deletions cut 7 bases from V and 5 bases from J, with 17 bases between. The germline V gene encodes CDR1 MNHEY and CDR2 SVGAGI. Data came from immunoSEQ multiplex PCR; TCRdb stores just in-frame clones and leaves some out. The sample has about 350,000 clones; 87% are singletons. This TCR was sampled from a man under 40 with COVID-19, enrolled during active disease. The specimen was peripheral blood. The chain has TRBV6-5 and TRBJ1-1; maybe TRBD1 (5 bases). CDR3 nucleotides: TGTGCCAGCACCGAGGCGGGGGTGGGGACTGAAGCTTTCTTT. Its protein product is CASTEAGVGTEAFF.